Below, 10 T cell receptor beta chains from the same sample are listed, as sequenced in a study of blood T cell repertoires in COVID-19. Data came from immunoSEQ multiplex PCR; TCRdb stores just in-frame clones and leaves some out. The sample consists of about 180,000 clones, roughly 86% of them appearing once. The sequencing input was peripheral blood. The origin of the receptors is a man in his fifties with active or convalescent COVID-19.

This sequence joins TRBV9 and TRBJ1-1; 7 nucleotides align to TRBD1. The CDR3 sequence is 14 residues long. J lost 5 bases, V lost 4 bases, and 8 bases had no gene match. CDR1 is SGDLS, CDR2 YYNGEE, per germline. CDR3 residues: CASSPRTGETEAFF. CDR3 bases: TGTGCCAGCAGCCCCCGAACAGGGGAGACTGAAGCTTTCTTT.

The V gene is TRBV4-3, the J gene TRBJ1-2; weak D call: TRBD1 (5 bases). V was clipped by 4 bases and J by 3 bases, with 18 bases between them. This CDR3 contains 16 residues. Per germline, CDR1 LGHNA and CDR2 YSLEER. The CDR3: CASSPIIGGNDYGYTF. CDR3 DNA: TGCGCCAGCAGCCCCATTATCGGGGGGAACGACTATGGCTACACCTTC.

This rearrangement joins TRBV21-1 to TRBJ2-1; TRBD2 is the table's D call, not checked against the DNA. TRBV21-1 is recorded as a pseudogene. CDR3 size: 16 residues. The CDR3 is CASARPGLLRNNEQFF. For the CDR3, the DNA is TGTGCCAGCGCCCGCCCCGGCCTGCTGAGGAACAATGAGCAGTTCTTC.

The CDR3 loop is CASSDLRGPDGYTF. CDR3 DNA sequence: TGTGCCAGCAGTGATCTGCGGGGACCGGATGGCTACACCTTC. The V gene is TRBV6-1, the J gene TRBJ1-2; a possible D gene is TRBD1 (5 bases). The germline gives CDR1 MNHNS, CDR2 SASEGT. The V and J ends lost 3 bases and 6 bases respectively, with 14 bases between them. The CDR3 runs 14 residues.

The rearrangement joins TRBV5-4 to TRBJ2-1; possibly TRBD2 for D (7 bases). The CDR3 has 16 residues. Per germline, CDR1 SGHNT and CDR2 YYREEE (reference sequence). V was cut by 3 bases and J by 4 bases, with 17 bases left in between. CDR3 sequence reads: CASSWGGGGPYNEQFF. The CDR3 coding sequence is TGTGCCAGCAGCTGGGGGGGAGGGGGACCGTACAATGAGCAGTTCTTC.

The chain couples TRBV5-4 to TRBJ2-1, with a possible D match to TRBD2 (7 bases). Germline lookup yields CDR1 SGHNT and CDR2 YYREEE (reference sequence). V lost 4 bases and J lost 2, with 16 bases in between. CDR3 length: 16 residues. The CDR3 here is CASSPGGAGAYNEQFF. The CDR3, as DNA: TGTGCCAGCAGCCCCGGGGGCGCGGGGGCCTACAATGAGCAGTTCTTC. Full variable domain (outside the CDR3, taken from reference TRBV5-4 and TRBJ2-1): ETGVTQSPTHLIKTRGQQVTLRCSSQSGHNTVSWYQQALGQGPQFIFQYYREEENGRGNFPPRFSGLQFPNYSSELNVNALELDDSALYLCASSPGGAGAYNEQFFGPGTRLTVL.

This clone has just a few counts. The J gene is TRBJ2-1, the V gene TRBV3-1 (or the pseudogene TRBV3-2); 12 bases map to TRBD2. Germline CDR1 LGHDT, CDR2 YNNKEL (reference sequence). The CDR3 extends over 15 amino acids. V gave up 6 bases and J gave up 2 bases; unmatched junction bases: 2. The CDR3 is CASSPSGGAYNEQFF. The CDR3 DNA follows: TGTGCCAGCAGTCCTAGCGGGGGGGCCTACAATGAGCAGTTCTTC.

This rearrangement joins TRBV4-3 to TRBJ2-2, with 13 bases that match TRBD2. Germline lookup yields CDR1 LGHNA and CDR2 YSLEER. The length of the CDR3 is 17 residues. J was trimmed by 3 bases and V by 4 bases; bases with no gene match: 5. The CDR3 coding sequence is TGCGCCAGCAGCCGTGGACTAGCGGGAGTTCACACCGGGGAGCTGTTTTTT. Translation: CASSRGLAGVHTGELFF.

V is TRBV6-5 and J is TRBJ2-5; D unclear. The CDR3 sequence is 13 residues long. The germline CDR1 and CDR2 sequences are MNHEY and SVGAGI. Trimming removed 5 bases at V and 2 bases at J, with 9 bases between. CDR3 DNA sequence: TGTGCCAGCAGTCAGACGCGGCAAGAGACCCAGTACTTC. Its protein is CASSQTRQETQYF.

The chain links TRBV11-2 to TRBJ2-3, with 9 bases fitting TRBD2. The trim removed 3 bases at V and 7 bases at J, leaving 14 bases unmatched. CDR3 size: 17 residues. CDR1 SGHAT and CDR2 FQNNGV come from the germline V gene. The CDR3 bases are TGTGCCAGCAGCTTGGAGTGGTTGGCGGGGGGGCCGTATACGCAGTATTTT. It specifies CASSLEWLAGGPYTQYF.